This T cell receptor (beta chain) derives from a study of cytomegalovirus exposure and HLA in healthy donors. In the PCR, 60 Vbeta and 13 Jbeta primers were used. Produced via immunoSEQ multiplex PCR; TCRdb's table is partial and in-frame only. Counted here are some 160,000 clones, 79% occurring once; the ten biggest clones make up approximately 0.73%. Germline V gene sequence: CDR1 MGHRA, CDR2 YSYEKL. This CDR3 has 17 amino acids. With 0 bases clipped from V and 3 bases from J, the junction kept 7 bases outside the gene matches. Sequencing input: PBMCs. The rearrangement uses TRBV4-1 and TRBJ1-3; 8 bases line up with TRBD1. This TCR came from a woman aged 40 to 50 in good health and CMV-seronegative. As DNA, the CDR3 is TGCGCCAGCAGCCAAGACCCCAGGGGGCATGGTGGAAACACCATATATTTT. Protein product: CASSQDPRGHGGNTIYF.